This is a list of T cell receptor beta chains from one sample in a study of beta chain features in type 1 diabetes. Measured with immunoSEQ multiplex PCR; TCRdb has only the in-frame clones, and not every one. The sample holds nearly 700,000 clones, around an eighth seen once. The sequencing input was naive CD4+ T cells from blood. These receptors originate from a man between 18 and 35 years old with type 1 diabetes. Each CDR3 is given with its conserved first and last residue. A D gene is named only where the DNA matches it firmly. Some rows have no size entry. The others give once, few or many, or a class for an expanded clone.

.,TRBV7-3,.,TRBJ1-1,CASSQQVLAEAFF,TGTGCCAGCAGCCAACAAGTGTTAGCTGAAGCTTTCTTT
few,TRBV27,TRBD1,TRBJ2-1,CASSLSPGQGLDEQFF,TGTGCCAGCAGTTTATCTCCCGGACAGGGCTTGGATGAGCAGTTCTTC
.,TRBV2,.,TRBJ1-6,CASTYNSPLHF,TGTGCCAGCACCTACAATTCACCCCTCCACTTT
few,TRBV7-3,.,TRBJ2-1,CASSPSSGLLNEQFF,TGTGCCAGCAGCCCCTCCTCAGGGCTACTCAATGAGCAGTTCTTC
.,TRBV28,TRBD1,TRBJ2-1,CASSPGQGDEQFF,TGTGCCAGCAGCCCCGGACAGGGCGATGAGCAGTTCTTC
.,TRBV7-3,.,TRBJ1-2,CASSLFAVNYGYTF,TGTGCCAGCAGCTTATTCGCGGTGAACTATGGCTACACCTTC
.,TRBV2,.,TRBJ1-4,CASKGPVGEKLFF,TGTGCCAGCAAGGGCCCAGTTGGTGAAAAACTGTTTTTT
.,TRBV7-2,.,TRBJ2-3,CASSLGWVLGADTQYF,TGTGCCAGCAGCTTAGGCTGGGTTTTGGGGGCAGATACGCAGTATTTT
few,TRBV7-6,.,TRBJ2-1,CASSITRINEQFF,TGTGCCAGCAGCATAACTAGAATCAATGAGCAGTTCTTC
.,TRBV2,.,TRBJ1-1,CASRGEENTEAFF,TGTGCCAGCAGGGGAGAGGAAAACACTGAAGCTTTCTTT
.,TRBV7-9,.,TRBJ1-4,CASSSSPLEKLFF,TGTGCCAGCAGCTCCTCCCCCCTTGAAAAACTGTTTTTT
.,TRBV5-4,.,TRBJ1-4,CASSLAFSGAPTNEKLFF,TGTGCCAGCAGCTTGGCCTTTTCGGGGGCGCCGACTAATGAAAAACTGTTTTTT
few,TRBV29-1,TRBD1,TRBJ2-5,CSALRQGETQYF,TGCAGCGCCCTTCGACAGGGGGAGACCCAGTACTTC
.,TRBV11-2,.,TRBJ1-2,CASSTETRYGYTF,TGTGCCAGCAGCACTGAGACACGCTATGGCTACACCTTC
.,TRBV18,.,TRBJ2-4,CASSPSRENIQYF,TGTGCCAGCTCACCTAGTCGGGAAAACATTCAGTACTTC
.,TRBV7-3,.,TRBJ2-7,CASRALGVTYEQYF,TGTGCCAGCCGGGCCCTAGGCGTAACCTACGAGCAGTACTTC
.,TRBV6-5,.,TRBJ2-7,CASSYSFRASSYEQYF,TGTGCCAGCAGTTACTCCTTTAGGGCTAGCTCCTACGAGCAGTACTTC
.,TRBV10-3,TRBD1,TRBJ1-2,CASAGQAYGYTF,TGTGCCTCGGCGGGACAGGCTTATGGCTACACCTTC
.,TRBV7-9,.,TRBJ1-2,CASSSLGGPTNYGYTF,TGTGCCAGCAGCTCCCTCGGGGGACCTACTAACTATGGCTACACCTTC
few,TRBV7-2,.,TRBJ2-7,CASSLVKGVYEQYF,TGTGCCAGCAGCTTAGTGAAGGGGGTCTACGAGCAGTACTTC
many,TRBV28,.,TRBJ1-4,CASSSTGSGKLFF,TGTGCCAGCAGTTCTACGGGGAGTGGAAAACTGTTTTTT
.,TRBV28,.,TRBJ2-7,CASSLPGKDEQYF,TGTGCCAGCAGTTTACCAGGGAAGGACGAGCAGTACTTC
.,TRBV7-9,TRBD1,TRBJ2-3,CASSLGQGSTDTQYF,TGTGCCAGCAGTCTTGGACAGGGGAGTACAGATACGCAGTATTTT
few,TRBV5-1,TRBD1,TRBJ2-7,CASSTGQGYEQYF,TGCGCCAGCAGTACGGGACAGGGCTACGAGCAGTACTTC
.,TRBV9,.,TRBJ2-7,CASSVSAGLSSYEQYF,TGTGCCAGCAGCGTATCTGCGGGGTTGAGCTCCTACGAGCAGTACTTC
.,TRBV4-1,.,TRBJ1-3,CASSPGQGPGNTIYF,TGCGCCAGCAGCCCGGGGCAGGGGCCTGGAAACACCATATATTTT
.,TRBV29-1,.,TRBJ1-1,CSVDGATLNTEAFF,TGCAGCGTTGACGGAGCTACCTTGAACACTGAAGCTTTCTTT
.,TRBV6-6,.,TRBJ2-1,CASSRGWSLNEQFF,TGTGCCAGCAGTCGGGGATGGAGTCTCAATGAGCAGTTCTTC
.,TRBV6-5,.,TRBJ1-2,CASNSLGRKGGYTF,TGTGCCAGCAATTCACTGGGCCGTAAGGGTGGCTACACCTTC
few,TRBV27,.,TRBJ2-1,CASSFGTSYNEQFF,TGTGCCAGCAGCTTTGGGACTTCCTACAATGAGCAGTTCTTC
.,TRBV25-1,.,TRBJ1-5,CASSAIGDQPQHF,TGTGCCAGCAGTGCCATAGGGGATCAGCCCCAGCATTTT
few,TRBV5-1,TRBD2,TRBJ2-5,CASSWGLAGSHQETQYF,TGCGCCAGCAGCTGGGGACTAGCGGGGAGTCACCAAGAGACCCAGTACTTC
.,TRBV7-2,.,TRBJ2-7,CASSLGWGSSYEQYF,TGTGCCAGCAGCTTGGGGTGGGGTTCCTCCTACGAGCAGTACTTC
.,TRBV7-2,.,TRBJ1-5,CASSLGAVQPQHF,TGTGCCAGCAGCTTAGGGGCGGTTCAGCCCCAGCATTTT
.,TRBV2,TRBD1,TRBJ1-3,CASSVGQGWDTIYF,TGTGCCAGCAGTGTCGGACAGGGATGGGACACCATATATTTT
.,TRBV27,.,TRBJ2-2,CASSFGRGRTGELFF,TGTGCCAGCAGTTTTGGCAGGGGTAGGACCGGGGAGCTGTTTTTT
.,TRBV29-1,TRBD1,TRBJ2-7,CSARTGVSYEQYF,TGCAGCGCCCGGACAGGGGTCTCCTACGAGCAGTACTTC
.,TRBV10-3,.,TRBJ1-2,CAISERGGPETYGYTF,TGTGCCATCAGTGAGCGCGGGGGCCCCGAGACCTATGGCTACACCTTC
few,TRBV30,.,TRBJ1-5,CAWSVAPGKIVQPQHF,TGTGCCTGGAGTGTAGCCCCTGGGAAGATCGTACAGCCCCAGCATTTT
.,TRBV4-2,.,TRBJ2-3,CASSQEDTQYF,TGTGCCAGCAGCCAAGAAGATACGCAGTATTTT
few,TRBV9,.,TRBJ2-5,CASSPDHSGKETQYF,TGTGCCAGCAGCCCCGACCATTCGGGAAAAGAGACCCAGTACTTC
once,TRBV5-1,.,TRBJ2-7,CASSLAGSGDEQYF,TGCGCCAGCAGCTTGGCGGGGAGTGGGGACGAGCAGTACTTC
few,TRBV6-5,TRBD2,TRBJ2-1,CASSRGGVYNEQFF,TGTGCCAGCAGCCGGGGGGGAGTTTACAATGAGCAGTTCTTC
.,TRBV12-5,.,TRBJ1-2,CASASDHGYTF,TGTGCTAGTGCCTCGGACCATGGCTACACCTTC
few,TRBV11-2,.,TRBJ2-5,CASSLAGVETQYF,TGTGCCAGCAGCTTAGCGGGGGTTGAGACCCAGTACTTC
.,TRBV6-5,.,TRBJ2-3,CASSYSASGDTQYF,TGTGCCAGCAGTTACTCGGCTAGTGGAGATACGCAGTATTTT
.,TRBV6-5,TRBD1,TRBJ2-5,CAISGGQGGETQYF,TGTGCCATCAGTGGGGGACAGGGAGGAGAGACCCAGTACTTC
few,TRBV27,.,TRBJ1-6,CASSPYNSPLHF,TGTGCCAGCAGTCCATACAATTCACCCCTCCACTTT
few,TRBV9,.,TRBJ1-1,CASSVQGSGNTEAFF,TGTGCCAGCAGCGTTCAGGGGTCTGGGAACACTGAAGCTTTCTTT